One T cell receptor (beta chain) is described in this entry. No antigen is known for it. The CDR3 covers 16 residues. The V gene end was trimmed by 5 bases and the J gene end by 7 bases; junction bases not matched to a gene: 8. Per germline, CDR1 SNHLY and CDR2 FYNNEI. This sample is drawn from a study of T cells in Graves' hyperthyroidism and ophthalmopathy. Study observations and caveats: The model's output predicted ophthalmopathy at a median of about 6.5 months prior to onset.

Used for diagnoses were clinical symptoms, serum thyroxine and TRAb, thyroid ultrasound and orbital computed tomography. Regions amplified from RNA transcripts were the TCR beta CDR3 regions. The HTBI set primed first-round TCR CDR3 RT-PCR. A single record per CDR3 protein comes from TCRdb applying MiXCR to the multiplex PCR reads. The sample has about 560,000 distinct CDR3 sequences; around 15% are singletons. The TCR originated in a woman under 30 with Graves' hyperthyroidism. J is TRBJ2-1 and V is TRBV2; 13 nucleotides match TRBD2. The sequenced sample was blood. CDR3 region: CASSWLLAGGPNEQFF. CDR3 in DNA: TGTGCCAGCAGTTGGTTACTAGCGGGGGGGCCGAATGAGCAGTTCTTC.